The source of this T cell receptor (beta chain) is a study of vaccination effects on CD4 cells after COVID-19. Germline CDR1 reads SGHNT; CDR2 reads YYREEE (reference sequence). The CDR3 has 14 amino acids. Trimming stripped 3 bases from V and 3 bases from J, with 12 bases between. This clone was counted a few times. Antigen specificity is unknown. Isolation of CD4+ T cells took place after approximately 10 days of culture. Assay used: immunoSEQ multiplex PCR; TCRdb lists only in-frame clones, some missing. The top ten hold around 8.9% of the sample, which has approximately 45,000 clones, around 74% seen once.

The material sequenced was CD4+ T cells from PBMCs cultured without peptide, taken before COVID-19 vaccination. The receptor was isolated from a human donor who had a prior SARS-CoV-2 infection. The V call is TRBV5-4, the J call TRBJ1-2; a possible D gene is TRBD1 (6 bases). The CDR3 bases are TGTGCCAGCAGCTCGGGGGGCAGAGACTATGGCTACACCTTC. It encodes CASSSGGRDYGYTF.